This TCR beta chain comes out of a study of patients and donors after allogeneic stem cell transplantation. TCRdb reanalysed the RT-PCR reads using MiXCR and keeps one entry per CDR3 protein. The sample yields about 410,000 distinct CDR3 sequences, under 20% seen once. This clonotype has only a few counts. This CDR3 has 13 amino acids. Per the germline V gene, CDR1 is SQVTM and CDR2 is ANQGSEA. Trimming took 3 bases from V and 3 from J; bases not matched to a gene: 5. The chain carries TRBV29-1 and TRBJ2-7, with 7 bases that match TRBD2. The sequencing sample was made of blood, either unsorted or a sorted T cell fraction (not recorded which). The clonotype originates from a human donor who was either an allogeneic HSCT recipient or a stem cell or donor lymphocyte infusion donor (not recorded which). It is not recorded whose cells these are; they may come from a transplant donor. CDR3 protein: CSVEGGGLYEQYF. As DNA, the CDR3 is TGCAGCGTTGAGGGGGGGGGACTCTACGAGCAGTACTTC.